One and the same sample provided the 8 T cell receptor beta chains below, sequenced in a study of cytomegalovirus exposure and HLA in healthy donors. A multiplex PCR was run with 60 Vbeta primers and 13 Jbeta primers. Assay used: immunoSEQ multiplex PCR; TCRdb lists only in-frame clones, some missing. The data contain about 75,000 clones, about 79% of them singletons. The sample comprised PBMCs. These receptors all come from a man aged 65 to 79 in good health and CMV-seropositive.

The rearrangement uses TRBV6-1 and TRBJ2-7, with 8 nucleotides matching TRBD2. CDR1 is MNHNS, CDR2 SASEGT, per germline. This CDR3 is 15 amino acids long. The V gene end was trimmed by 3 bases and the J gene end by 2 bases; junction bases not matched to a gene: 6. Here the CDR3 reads CASSDRPGGPYEQYF. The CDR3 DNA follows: TGTGCCAGCAGTGATCGTCCGGGGGGGCCCTACGAGCAGTACTTC.

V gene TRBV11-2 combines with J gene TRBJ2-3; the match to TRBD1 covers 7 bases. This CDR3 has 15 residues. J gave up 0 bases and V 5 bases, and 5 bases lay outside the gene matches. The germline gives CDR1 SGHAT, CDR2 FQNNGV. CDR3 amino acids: CASSRTGGSTDTQYF. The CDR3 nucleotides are TGTGCCAGCAGCCGGACAGGTGGGAGCACAGATACGCAGTATTTT. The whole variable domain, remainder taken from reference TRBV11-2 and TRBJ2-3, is EAGVAQSPRYKIIEKRQSVAFWCNPISGHATLYWYQQILGQGPKLLIQFQNNGVVDDSQLPKDRFSAERLKGVDSTLKIQPAKLEDSAVYLCASSRTGGSTDTQYFGPGTRLTVL.

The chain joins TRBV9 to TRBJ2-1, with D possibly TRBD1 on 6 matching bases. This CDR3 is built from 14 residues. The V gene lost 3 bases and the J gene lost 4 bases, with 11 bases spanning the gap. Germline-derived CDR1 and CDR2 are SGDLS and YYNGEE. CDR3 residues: CASSGGQPYNEQFF. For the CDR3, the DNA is TGTGCCAGCAGCGGGGGGCAGCCATACAATGAGCAGTTCTTC.

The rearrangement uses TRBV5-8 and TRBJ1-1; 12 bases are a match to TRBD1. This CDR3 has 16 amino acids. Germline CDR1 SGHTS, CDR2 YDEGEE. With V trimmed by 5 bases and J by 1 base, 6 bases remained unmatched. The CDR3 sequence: CASSRDRGQGNTEAFF. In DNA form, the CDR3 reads TGTGCCAGCAGTCGGGACAGGGGGCAGGGGAACACTGAAGCTTTCTTT.

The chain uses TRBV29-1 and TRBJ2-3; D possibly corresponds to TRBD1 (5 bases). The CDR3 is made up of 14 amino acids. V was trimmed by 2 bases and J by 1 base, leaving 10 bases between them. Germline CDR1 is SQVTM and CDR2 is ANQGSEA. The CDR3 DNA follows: TGCAGCGTTGAAAGTCTGGGGCGCACAGATACGCAGTATTTT. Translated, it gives CSVESLGRTDTQYF.

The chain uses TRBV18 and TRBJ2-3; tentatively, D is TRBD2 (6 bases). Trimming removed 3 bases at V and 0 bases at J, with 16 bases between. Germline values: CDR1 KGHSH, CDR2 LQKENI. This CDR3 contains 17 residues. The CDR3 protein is CASSPWGRDLSTDTQYF. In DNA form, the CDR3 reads TGTGCCAGCTCACCTTGGGGCCGGGACTTAAGCACAGATACGCAGTATTTT. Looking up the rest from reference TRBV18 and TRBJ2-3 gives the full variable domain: NAGVMQNPRHLVRRRGQEARLRCSPMKGHSHVYWYRQLPEEGLKFMVYLQKENIIDESGMPKERFSAEFPKEGPSILRIQQVVRGDSAAYFCASSPWGRDLSTDTQYFGPGTRLTVL.

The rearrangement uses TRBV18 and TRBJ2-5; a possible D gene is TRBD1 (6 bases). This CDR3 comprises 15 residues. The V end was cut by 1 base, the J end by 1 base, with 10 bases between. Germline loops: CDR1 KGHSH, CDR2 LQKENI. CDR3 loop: CASSPQAGVQETQYF. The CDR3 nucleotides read TGTGCCAGCTCACCACAGGCAGGGGTCCAAGAGACCCAGTACTTC.

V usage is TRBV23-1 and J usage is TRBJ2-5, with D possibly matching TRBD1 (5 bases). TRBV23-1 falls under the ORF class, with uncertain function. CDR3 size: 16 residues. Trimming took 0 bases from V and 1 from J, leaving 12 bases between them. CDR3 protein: CASSQSGRAIQETQYF. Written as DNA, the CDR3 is TGCGCCAGCAGTCAATCGGGCAGGGCGATCCAAGAGACCCAGTACTTC.